Here is one TCR beta chain with its context. The antigen is not known. The sorted-subset replicate PCRs were given around 200 ng DNA, which is approximately 30,000 T cell genomes. The method was immunoSEQ multiplex PCR; TCRdb's version includes in-frame clones alone and lacks a portion of them. The table records a few million clones, 80% to 95% of them present only once. The sample originates from a study of shared clonotypes between healthy human individuals. Study-level points and caveats: Rarefaction curves obtained for sorted subsets showed sequencing incomplete despite large depth.

Germline loops: CDR1 SQVTM, CDR2 ANQGSEA. The CDR3 runs to 15 residues. V gave up 0 bases and J gave up 6 bases; unmatched junction bases: 6. The chain recombines TRBV29-1 with TRBJ2-7, with 12 bases matching TRBD2. Material: naive CD4+ T cells from PBMCs. Described subset: CD45RA+ positively selected. The clonotype comes from a man younger than 35 in good health. Some clones in this sample may be carry-over from other donors' samples. In nucleotides, the CDR3 is TGCAGCGTTGAAGACCGTCGACTAGCGGGAGCCGAGCAGTACTTC. This codes for CSVEDRRLAGAEQYF.